The 18 T cell receptor beta chains listed next were all sequenced from one sample in a study of T cells after posttransplantation cyclophosphamide. The protocol was immunoSEQ multiplex PCR, while the TCRdb copy is restricted to in-frame clones and leaves out a portion. This sample yields roughly 30,000 clones, of which 75% to 95% are seen a single time; around 0.096% belongs to the top ten. The naive gate required viable CD3+CD4+ or CD3+CD8+ cells with CCR7+CD45RA+CD45RO-CD95-CD27+CD28+ phenotype. The sequenced material came from naive CD4+ T cells sorted from blood. The receptors were gathered from a man younger than 40 in good health and a related stem cell transplant donor.

V and J are TRBV7-3 and TRBJ2-5, with D hard to call. The CDR3 is 13 amino acids. Trimming took 5 bases from V and 4 from J, leaving 11 bases between them. CDR1 is SGHTA, CDR2 FQGTGA, per germline. The CDR3: CASSQIHRETQYF. Written as DNA, the CDR3 is TGTGCCAGCAGCCAAATTCACAGAGAGACCCAGTACTTC.

The chain recombines TRBV7-6 with TRBJ2-1, with D maybe TRBD2 (6 bases). CDR1 is SGHVS, CDR2 FNYEAQ, per germline. The length of the CDR3 is 15 residues. The germline V and J ends were trimmed by 5 bases and 7 bases, with 18 bases remaining between them. CDR3 sequence (DNA): TGTGCCAGCAGCCATGAGACTAGAGGATGGAATGAGCAGTTCTTC. This codes for CASSHETRGWNEQFF.

The chain joins TRBV27 to TRBJ2-7; D is perhaps TRBD1 (6 bases). V lost 6 bases, J lost 2 bases, and 11 bases lay in between. Germline CDR1 MNHEY, CDR2 SMNVEV (reference sequence). The CDR3 is 13 residues long. CDR3 protein: CASSRDIAYEQYF. CDR3 nucleotides: TGTGCCAGCAGCCGGGACATAGCCTACGAGCAGTACTTC.

This clone came up a few times. This chain joins TRBV2 and TRBJ1-2, with 9 bases aligning to TRBD1. V lost 6 bases to trimming and J lost 3 bases; unmatched junction nucleotides: 5. The CDR3 is 14 amino acids. CDR1 is SNHLY and CDR2 is FYNNEI in the germline V gene. CDR3 sequence: CASRTTGGDYGYTF. In DNA, the CDR3 is TGTGCCAGCAGGACCACAGGGGGCGACTATGGCTACACCTTC.

The rearrangement joins TRBV27 to TRBJ2-7, with 9 bases identical to TRBD1. V lost 2 bases and J lost 0; bases outside the gene matches: 17. CDR1 is MNHEY, CDR2 SMNVEV, per germline (reference sequence). The CDR3 loop spans 20 amino acids. CDR3 nucleotides: TGTGCCAGCAGTTTACTATACTCGGGACAGGGATCGAACAACTCCTACGAGCAGTACTTC. Residues: CASSLLYSGQGSNNSYEQYF.

The CDR3 region has the DNA TGTGCCAGCAACTCAAAGAGTACCGGGGAGCTGTTTTTT. Amino acid sequence: CASNSKSTGELFF. The gene calls are TRBV2 and TRBJ2-2; D is ambiguous. The CDR3 totals 13 residues. Germline V gene sequence: CDR1 SNHLY, CDR2 FYNNEI. V was shortened by 7 bases and J by 5 bases, with 11 bases between the two germline ends.

The chain is built from TRBV28 and TRBJ1-4; TRBD1 aligns across 7 bases. The CDR3 covers 16 residues. The germline V gene encodes CDR1 MDHEN and CDR2 SYDVKM. With V trimmed by 3 bases and J by 8 bases, 12 bases remained unmatched. The chain's CDR3 is CASSFGQGVTSEKLFF. The CDR3 nucleotides are TGTGCCAGCAGTTTCGGGCAGGGGGTTACTTCGGAAAAACTGTTTTTT. The entire variable domain, with the rest obtained from reference TRBV28 and TRBJ1-4, is as follows: DVKVTQSSRYLVKRTGEKVFLECVQDMDHENMFWYRQDPGLGLRLIYFSYDVKMKEKGDIPEGYSVSREKKERFSLILESASTNQTSMYLCASSFGQGVTSEKLFFGSGTQLSVL.

This chain joins TRBV7-3 and TRBJ2-3; 7 bases fit TRBD2. The CDR3 consists of 13 residues. Per the germline V gene, CDR1 is SGHTA and CDR2 is FQGTGA. The trim removed 2 bases at V and 4 bases at J, leaving 0 bases unmatched. The CDR3 DNA follows: TGTGCCAGCAGCTTAGGGGGGGCAGATACGCAGTATTTT. This sequence encodes CASSLGGADTQYF.

The chain combines TRBV14 with TRBJ2-7, with a weak D call TRBD2 (5 bases). The CDR3 is made up of 15 amino acids. V was pared by 1 base and J by 3 bases, with 13 bases between. The V gene's germline CDR1 is SGHDN and CDR2 FVKESK. The CDR3 here is CASSQGLAAIYEQYF. In DNA, the CDR3 is TGTGCCAGCAGCCAAGGGCTAGCAGCAATCTACGAGCAGTACTTC.

V usage is TRBV2 and J usage is TRBJ2-3; maybe TRBD1 (5 bases). There are 15 residues in the CDR3. In germline, CDR1 is SNHLY, CDR2 FYNNEI. V gave up 8 bases and J gave up 4 bases, with 19 bases separating them. CDR3 nucleotide sequence: TGTGCCAGCTTCTCTTCCGGGCAGGGTCCAGATACGCAGTATTTT. Residues: CASFSSGQGPDTQYF.

J is TRBJ1-6 and V is TRBV4-1, with no clear D. The CDR3 has 17 residues. Between the trimmed V and J ends, which lost 1 base and 6 bases, there was a span of 16 bases. Germline V gene sequence: CDR1 MGHRA, CDR2 YSYEKL. CDR3 residues: CASSQVLTGGSNSPLHF. DNA of the CDR3: TGCGCCAGCAGCCAAGTCTTAACGGGAGGGAGTAATTCACCCCTCCACTTT.

The rearrangement links TRBV7-9 to TRBJ2-6; no firm D call. The ends were cut back, 5 bases at V and 2 bases at J, with 7 bases in the middle. Germline V gives CDR1 SEHNR, CDR2 FQNEAQ (reference sequence). The CDR3 is 14 amino acids. CDR3: CASSIDTGANVLTF. DNA for the CDR3: TGTGCCAGCAGCATTGACACTGGGGCCAACGTCCTGACTTTC.

V and J are TRBV6-5 and TRBJ1-5; 8 nucleotides align to TRBD1. The germline gives CDR1 MNHEY, CDR2 SVGAGI. CDR3 length: 15 residues. The V segment lost 6 bases and the J segment 0 bases; nucleotides outside the gene matches: 4. The CDR3 spells CASRPDRASNQPQHF. The DNA for the CDR3 is TGTGCCAGCAGACCGGACAGGGCTAGCAATCAGCCCCAGCATTTT.

The gene calls are TRBV6-4 and TRBJ2-7; D might be TRBD2 (5 bases). V lost 5 bases and J lost 1, with 12 bases in between. The CDR3 spans 14 residues. CDR1 is MRHNA, CDR2 SNTAGT, per germline. The DNA of the CDR3 is TGTGCCAGCAGTCCGCGGGCAGGATCCTACGAGCAGTACTTC. Its translation is CASSPRAGSYEQYF.

The V call is TRBV7-9, the J call TRBJ1-4; 9 nucleotides align to TRBD1. The CDR3 loop spans 15 amino acids. With V trimmed by 5 bases and J by 8 bases, 9 bases remained unmatched. CDR1 is SEHNR and CDR2 is FQNEAQ in the germline V gene (reference sequence). CDR3 sequence reads: CASSLQTGGDEKLFF. The CDR3 DNA reads as TGTGCCAGCAGCCTCCAGACAGGGGGGGACGAAAAACTGTTTTTT.

This chain uses TRBV29-1 with TRBJ2-1; tentatively, D is TRBD1 (5 bases). The CDR3 runs 13 residues. Germline V lookup: CDR1 SQVTM, CDR2 ANQGSEA. The V end was cut by 4 bases, the J end by 7 bases, with 14 bases between. CDR3 bases: TGCAGCGTTGTACCCAGGGTTGGTAATGAGCAGTTCTTC. Translated, it gives CSVVPRVGNEQFF.

The sample holds a few counts of this clone. The chain uses TRBV6-5 and TRBJ1-4, with TRBD1 matching 7 bases. CDR1 is MNHEY and CDR2 is SVGAGI in the germline V gene. This CDR3 has 16 amino acids. V dropped 1 base and J dropped 4; count of bases not matched to a gene: 6. The CDR3 loop reads CASSYWPGGINEKLFF. In DNA, the CDR3 is TGTGCCAGCAGTTACTGGCCAGGGGGAATTAATGAAAAACTGTTTTTT.

The chain combines TRBV18 with TRBJ2-1, with TRBD2 identical over 10 bases. The junction had 2 bases not matched to a gene; V was cut back by 3 bases and J by 3 bases. Germline lookup yields CDR1 KGHSH and CDR2 LQKENI. This CDR3 has 15 residues. CDR3 sequence (DNA): TGTGCCAGCTCACCCCTAGCGGGGGACTACAATGAGCAGTTCTTC. It translates to CASSPLAGDYNEQFF.